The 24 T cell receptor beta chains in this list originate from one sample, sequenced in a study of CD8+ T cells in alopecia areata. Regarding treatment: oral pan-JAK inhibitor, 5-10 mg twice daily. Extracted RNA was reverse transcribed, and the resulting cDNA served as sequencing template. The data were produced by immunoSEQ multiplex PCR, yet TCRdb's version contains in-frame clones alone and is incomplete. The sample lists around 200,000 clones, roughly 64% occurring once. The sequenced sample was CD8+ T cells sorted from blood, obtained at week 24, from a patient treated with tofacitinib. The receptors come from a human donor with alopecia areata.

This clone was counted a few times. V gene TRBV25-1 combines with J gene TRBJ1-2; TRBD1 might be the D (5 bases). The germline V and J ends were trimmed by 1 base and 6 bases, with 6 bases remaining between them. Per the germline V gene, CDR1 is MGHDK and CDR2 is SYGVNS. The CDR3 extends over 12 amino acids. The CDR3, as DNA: TGTGCCAGCAGTGAATTGGGGGATGGCTACACCTTC. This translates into CASSELGDGYTF.

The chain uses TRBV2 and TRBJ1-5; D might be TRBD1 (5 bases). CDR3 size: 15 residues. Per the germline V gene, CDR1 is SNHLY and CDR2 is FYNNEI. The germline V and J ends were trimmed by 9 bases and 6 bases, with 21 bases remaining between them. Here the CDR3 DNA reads TGTGCCAGTCGAGAACTTCAGGGTGGAGGTCAGCCCCAGCATTTT. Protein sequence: CASRELQGGGQPQHF.

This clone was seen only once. The CDR3 spells CASTPKGGYSNQPQHF. DNA for the CDR3: TGTGCCAGTACTCCAAAGGGGGGCTATAGCAATCAGCCCCAGCATTTT. V is TRBV19 and J is TRBJ1-5; the D gene is possibly TRBD1 (6 bases). Trimming left V 7 bases short and J 0 bases short, with 16 bases between. The CDR3 length is 16 residues. The germline gives CDR1 LNHDA, CDR2 SQIVND (reference sequence).

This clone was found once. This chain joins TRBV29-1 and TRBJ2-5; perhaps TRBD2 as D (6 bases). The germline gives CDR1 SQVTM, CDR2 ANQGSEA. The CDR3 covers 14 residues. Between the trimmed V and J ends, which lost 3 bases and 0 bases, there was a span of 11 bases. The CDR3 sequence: CSVDGGGYQETQYF. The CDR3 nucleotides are TGCAGCGTTGACGGGGGTGGCTACCAAGAGACCCAGTACTTC.

The CDR3: CATSRDPGTPLEKLFF. The CDR3, as DNA: TGTGCCACCAGCAGAGACCCCGGGACCCCCTTAGAAAAACTGTTTTTT. The chain couples TRBV15 to TRBJ1-4; D is possibly TRBD1 (5 bases). The V end lost 0 bases, the J end lost 8 bases, and 16 bases lay between the germline ends. CDR3 length equals 16 residues. Germline CDR1 LNHNV, CDR2 YYDKDF (reference sequence).

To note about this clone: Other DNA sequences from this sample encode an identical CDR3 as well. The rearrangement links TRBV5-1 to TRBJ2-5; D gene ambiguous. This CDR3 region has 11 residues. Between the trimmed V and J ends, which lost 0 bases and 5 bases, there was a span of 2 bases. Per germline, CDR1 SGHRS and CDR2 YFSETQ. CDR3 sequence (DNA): TGCGCCAGCAGCTTGGTGGAGACCCAGTACTTC. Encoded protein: CASSLVETQYF.

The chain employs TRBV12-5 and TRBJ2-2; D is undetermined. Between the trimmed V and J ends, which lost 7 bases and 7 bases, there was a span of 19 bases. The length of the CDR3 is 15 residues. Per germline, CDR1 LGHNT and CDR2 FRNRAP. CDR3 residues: CASAPAAQAVGELFF. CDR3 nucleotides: TGTGCTAGTGCCCCTGCGGCGCAGGCGGTCGGGGAGCTGTTTTTT.

The CDR3 coding sequence is TGCAGCGTTGAAGATCCGGGGACAATCCACGAGCAGTACTTC. Its translation is CSVEDPGTIHEQYF. This chain connects TRBV29-1 to TRBJ2-7, with TRBD1 as a possible D gene (6 bases). In germline, CDR1 is SQVTM, CDR2 ANQGSEA. This CDR3 is built from 14 residues. The V and J ends lost 0 bases and 5 bases respectively, with 14 bases between them.

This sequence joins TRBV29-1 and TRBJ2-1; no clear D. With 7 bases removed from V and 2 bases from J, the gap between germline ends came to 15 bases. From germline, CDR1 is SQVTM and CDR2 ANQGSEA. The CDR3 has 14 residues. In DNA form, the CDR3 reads TGCAGCGGGTTTTCCCCAGGAGCCTACAATGAGCAGTTCTTC. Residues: CSGFSPGAYNEQFF.

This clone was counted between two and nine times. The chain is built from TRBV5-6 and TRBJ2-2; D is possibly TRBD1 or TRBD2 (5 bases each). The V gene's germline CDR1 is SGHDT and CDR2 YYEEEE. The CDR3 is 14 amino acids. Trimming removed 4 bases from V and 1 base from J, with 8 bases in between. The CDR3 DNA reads TGTGCCAGCAGCCCGGGACGGAACACCGGGGAGCTGTTTTTT. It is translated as CASSPGRNTGELFF.

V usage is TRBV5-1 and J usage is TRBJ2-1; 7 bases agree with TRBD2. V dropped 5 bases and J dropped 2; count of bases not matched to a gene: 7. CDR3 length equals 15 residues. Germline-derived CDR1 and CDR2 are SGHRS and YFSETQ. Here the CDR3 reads CASSLWGGAYNEQFF. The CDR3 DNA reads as TGCGCCAGCAGTCTTTGGGGGGGTGCCTACAATGAGCAGTTCTTC.

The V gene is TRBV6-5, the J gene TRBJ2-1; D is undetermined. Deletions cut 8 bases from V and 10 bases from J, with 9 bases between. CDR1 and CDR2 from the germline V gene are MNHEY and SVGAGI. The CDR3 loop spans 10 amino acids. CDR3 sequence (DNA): TGTGCCAGCCCCTCGTTCGAGCAGTTCTTC. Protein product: CASPSFEQFF.

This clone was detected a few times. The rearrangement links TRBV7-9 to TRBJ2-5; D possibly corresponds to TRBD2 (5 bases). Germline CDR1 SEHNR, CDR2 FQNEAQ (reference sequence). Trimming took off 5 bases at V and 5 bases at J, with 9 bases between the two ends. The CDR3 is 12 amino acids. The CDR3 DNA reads TGTGCCAGCAGCGCAGGCGGGGAGACCCAGTACTTC. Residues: CASSAGGETQYF. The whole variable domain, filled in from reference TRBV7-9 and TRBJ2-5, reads DTGVSQNPRHKITKRGQNVTFRCDPISEHNRLYWYRQTLGQGPEFLTYFQNEAQLEKSRLLSDRFSAERPKGSFSTLEIQRTEQGDSAMYLCASSAGGETQYFGPGTRLLVL.

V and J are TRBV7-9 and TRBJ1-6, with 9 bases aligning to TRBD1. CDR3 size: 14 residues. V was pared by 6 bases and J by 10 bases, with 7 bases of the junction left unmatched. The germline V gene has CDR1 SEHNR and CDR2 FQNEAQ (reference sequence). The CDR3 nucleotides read TGTGCCAGCAGTCCGGGACAGGGTGTCTCACCCCTCCACTTT. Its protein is CASSPGQGVSPLHF.

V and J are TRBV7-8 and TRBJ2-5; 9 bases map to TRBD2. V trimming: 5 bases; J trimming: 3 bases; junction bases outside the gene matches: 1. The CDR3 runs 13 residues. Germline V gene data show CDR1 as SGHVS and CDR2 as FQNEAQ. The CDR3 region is CASSASGEETQYF. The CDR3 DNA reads TGTGCCAGCAGCGCTAGCGGGGAAGAGACCCAGTACTTC.

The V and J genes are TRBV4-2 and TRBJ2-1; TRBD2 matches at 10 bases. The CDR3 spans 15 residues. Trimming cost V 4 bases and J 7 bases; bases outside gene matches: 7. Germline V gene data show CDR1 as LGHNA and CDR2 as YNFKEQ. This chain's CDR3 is CASSPLAGDGNEQFF. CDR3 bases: TGTGCCAGCAGCCCGCTAGCGGGGGACGGGAATGAGCAGTTCTTC.

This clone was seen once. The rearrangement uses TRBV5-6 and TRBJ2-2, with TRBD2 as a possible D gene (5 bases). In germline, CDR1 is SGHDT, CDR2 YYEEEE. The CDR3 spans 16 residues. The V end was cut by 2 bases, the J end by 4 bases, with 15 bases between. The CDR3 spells CASSFGILAGTGELFF. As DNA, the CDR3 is TGTGCCAGCAGCTTCGGGATCCTGGCGGGCACCGGGGAGCTGTTTTTT.

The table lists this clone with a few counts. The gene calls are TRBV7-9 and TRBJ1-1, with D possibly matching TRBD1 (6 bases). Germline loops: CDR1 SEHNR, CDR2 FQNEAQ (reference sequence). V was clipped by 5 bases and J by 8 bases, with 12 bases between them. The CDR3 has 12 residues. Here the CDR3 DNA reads TGTGCCAGCAGCCGAGGACAGCTAGAAGCTTTCTTT. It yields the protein CASSRGQLEAFF. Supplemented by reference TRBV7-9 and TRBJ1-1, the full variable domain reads DTGVSQNPRHKITKRGQNVTFRCDPISEHNRLYWYRQTLGQGPEFLTYFQNEAQLEKSRLLSDRFSAERPKGSFSTLEIQRTEQGDSAMYLCASSRGQLEAFFGQGTRLTVV.

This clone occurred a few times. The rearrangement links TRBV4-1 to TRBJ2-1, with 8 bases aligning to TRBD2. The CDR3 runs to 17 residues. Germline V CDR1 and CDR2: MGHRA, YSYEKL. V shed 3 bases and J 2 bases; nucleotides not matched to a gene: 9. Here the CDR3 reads CASSHRPGLGAYNEQFF. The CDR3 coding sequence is TGCGCCAGCAGCCATCGACCGGGACTAGGGGCCTACAATGAGCAGTTCTTC.

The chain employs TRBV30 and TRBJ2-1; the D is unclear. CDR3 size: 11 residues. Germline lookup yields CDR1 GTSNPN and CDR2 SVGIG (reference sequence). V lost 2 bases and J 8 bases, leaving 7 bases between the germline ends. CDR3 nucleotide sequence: TGTGCCTGGAGTCGTGCGTATGAGCAGTTCTTC. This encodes CAWSRAYEQFF. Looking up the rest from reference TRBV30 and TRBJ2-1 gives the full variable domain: SQTIHQWPATLVQPVGSPLSLECTVEGTSNPNLYWYRQAAGRGLQLLFYSVGIGQISSEVPQNLSASRPQDRQFILSSKKLLLSDSGFYLCAWSRAYEQFFGPGTRLTVL.

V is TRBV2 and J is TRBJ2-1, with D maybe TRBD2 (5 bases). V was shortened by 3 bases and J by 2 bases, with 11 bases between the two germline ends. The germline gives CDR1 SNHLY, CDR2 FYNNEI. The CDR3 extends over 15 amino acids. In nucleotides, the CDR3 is TGTGCCAGCAGTGATTCTGGGAGTCCCTACAATGAGCAGTTCTTC. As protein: CASSDSGSPYNEQFF.

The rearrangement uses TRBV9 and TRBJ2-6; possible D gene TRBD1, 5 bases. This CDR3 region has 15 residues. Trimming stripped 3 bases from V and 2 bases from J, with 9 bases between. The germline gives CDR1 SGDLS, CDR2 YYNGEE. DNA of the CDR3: TGTGCCAGCAGCGCTCAGGGCACTGGGGCCAACGTCCTGACTTTC. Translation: CASSAQGTGANVLTF.

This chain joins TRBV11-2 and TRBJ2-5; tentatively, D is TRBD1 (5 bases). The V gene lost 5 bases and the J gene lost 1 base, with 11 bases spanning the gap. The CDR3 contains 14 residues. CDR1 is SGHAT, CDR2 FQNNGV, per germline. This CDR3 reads CASSPDSRQETQYF. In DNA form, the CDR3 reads TGTGCCAGCAGCCCTGACAGCCGCCAAGAGACCCAGTACTTC.

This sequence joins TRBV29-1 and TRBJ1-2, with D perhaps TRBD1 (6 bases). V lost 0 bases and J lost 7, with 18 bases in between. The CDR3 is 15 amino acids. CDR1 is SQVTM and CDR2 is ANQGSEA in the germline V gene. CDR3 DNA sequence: TGCAGCGTTGAAGATGGACGGGGGGCTCTGGTTGGCTACACCTTC. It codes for CSVEDGRGALVGYTF.